This T cell receptor beta chain stems from a study of blood T cell repertoires in COVID-19 (dated by TCRdb to the early 2020s). Background on the whole study: The collaborator samples originated in the United States, Italy and Spain and spanned the acute and convalescent phases of COVID-19. Samples were obtained from the ongoing ImmuneRACE study (first 160 participants) and from about 1,300 subjects provided by 6 global collaborators. A freely available public database, intended as a resource for researchers studying the immune response to SARS-CoV-2, is where the repertoires were released. Deeply sampled blood TCRbeta repertoires from subjects exposed to, actively infected with, or recovered from COVID-19 were included in the dataset. The prospective study material was composed of cDNA or gDNA derived from T cells, B-cell-depleted T cells, or PBMCs. Where available, HLA class I and class II types were obtained from metadata supplied by the sample provider rather than from assay-based typing. Sample metadata almost always included a de-identified subject ID, COVID-19 status, age in years and sex. On the study overall, not on this receptor specifically: The amount of clinical and demographic metadata varied by source and participant and was provided uncurated.

According to the germline V gene (reference sequence), CDR1 reads LGHDT and CDR2 reads YNNKEL. V drops 6 bases and J drops 2 bases, leaving 15 bases in between. Including cysteine and phenylalanine, the CDR3 has 15 amino acids. The sequence is cut down to CDR3 DNA, 45 bases in frame from base 1. TCRbeta CDR3 regions were amplified from genomic DNA by means of the immunoSEQ Assay, a bias-controlled multiplex PCR. The study's processing was this. Within the assay, amplification of reference gene primers was used to estimate how many nucleated cells each sample contained. Sequence reads were collapsed and filtered to measure the absolute abundance of every unique TCRbeta CDR3 rearrangement. For each sample, productive Simpson clonality was calculated as the square root of Simpson's diversity index over productive rearrangements. This is the immuneACCESS table as TCRdb keeps it, with only in-frame sequences that have V and J called. A part of the clones is gone; compared with another copy, unresolved V genes explain less than half, and the rest is unexplained. For V, J and clone size, that table is used; D and trimming come from the DNA. Here the sample has tens of thousands of clones; roughly 88% occur a single time. 4.7% of the sample belongs to the ten largest clones.

Each collaborating institution followed its own protocols to collect whole blood in K2EDTA tubes. For TCRbeta analysis, collaborators shipped samples as frozen whole blood, isolated PBMCs, or DNA extracted from either of those sample types. To note about this clone: The clone's antigen remains unknown. No much larger clone is present one base from it, and per-base qualities are unavailable.

The receptor comes from a human donor in a cohort sampled during active COVID-19. The chain is made from TRBV3-1 (or the pseudogene TRBV3-2) and TRBJ2-3; TRBD1 is a weak D gene call, 5 bases matching. Sequenced material: peripheral blood. The DNA reads as follows: TGTGCCAGCAGACGACAGAGAACCTCCACAGATACGCAGTATTTT. Translated, it gives CASRRQRTSTDTQYF.